This T cell receptor beta chain is drawn from a study of T cell responses to AZD1222 COVID-19 vaccine. The overall study: Pooling covered second doses at about 4 or about 12 weeks.

This table comes from immunoSEQ multiplex PCR, and its TCRdb copy is limited to in-frame clones, with some not included. The repertoire holds about 160,000 clones, with approximately 90% as singletons. The receptor comes from an adult in good health. This material consisted of peripheral blood, taken on day 0 of AZD1222 vaccination.

CDR3 sequence: CASSLVRGWNTEAFF. The CDR3 DNA follows: TGTGCCAGCAGCTTAGTACGGGGGTGGAACACTGAAGCTTTCTTT. The chain has TRBV11-1 and TRBJ1-1; D perhaps matches TRBD1 (5 bases). V was pared by 1 base and J by 1 base, with 10 bases between. Germline values: CDR1 SGHAT, CDR2 FQDESV (reference sequence). CDR3 length: 15 residues. The variable domain in full, with the rest retrieved from reference TRBV11-1 and TRBJ1-1, is EAEVAQSPRYKITEKSQAVAFWCDPISGHATLYWYRQILGQGPELLVQFQDESVVDDSQLPKDRFSAERLKGVDSTLKIQPAELGDSAMYLCASSLVRGWNTEAFFGQGTRLTVV.